The source of this T cell receptor (beta chain) is a study of early T cells in non-severe SARS-CoV-2 infection. Overall study context: Whole-blood bulk RNA, unsorted, was sequenced, and chains were unpaired.

CDR1 and CDR2 (germline): SGHDN, FVKESK. This CDR3 region has 16 residues. V lost 4 bases to trimming and J lost 3 bases; unmatched junction nucleotides: 9. Study-level results: Database matching using VDJdb favored anti-spike CD8 responses, with private and CD4 specificities left missing.

The TCR library protocol attached unique molecular identifiers to the individual cDNA molecules. TCRdb reanalysed the 5' RACE reads using MiXCR and keeps one entry per CDR3 protein. The sample contains tens of thousands of distinct CDR3 sequences, 10% to 15% of which appear only once. The sample holds a few counts of this clonotype. Its antigen is still unknown. The receptor's source is an adult who was a healthcare worker with PCR-confirmed SARS-CoV-2 infection or an uninfected control (not recorded which). The source material was whole blood. V is TRBV14 and J is TRBJ2-1; 7 bases are shared with TRBD2. This CDR3 reads CASSRSSGPYYNEQFF. The CDR3 DNA reads TGTGCCAGCAGCCGGAGTAGCGGGCCATACTACAATGAGCAGTTCTTC.